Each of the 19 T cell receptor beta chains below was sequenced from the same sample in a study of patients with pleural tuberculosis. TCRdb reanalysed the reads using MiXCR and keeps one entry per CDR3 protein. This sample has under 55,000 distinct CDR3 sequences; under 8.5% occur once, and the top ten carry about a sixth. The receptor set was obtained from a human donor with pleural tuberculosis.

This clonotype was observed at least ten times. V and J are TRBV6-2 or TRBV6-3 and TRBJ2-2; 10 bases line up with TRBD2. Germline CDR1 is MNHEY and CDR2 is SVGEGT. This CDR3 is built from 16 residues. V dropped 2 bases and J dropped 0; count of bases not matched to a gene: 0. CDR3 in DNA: TGTGCCAGCAGTTACCTAGCGGGAGCGAACACCGGGGAGCTGTTTTTT. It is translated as CASSYLAGANTGELFF.

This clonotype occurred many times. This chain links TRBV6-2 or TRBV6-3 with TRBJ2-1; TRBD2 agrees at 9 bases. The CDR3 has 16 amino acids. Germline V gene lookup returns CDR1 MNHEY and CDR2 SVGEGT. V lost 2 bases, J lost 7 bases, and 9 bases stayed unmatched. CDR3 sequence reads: CASSYGSREGQNEQFF. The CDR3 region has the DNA TGTGCCAGCAGTTACGGATCGCGGGAGGGCCAGAATGAGCAGTTCTTC.

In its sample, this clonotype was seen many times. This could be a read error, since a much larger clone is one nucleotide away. The CDR3 region has the DNA TGCAGTGCTGGACAGGAGAACTATGGCTACGCCTTC. This encodes CSAGQENYGYAF. The chain uses TRBV20-1 and TRBJ1-2; the match to TRBD1 covers 7 bases. This CDR3 has 12 residues. In germline, CDR1 is DFQATT, CDR2 SNEGSKA (reference sequence).

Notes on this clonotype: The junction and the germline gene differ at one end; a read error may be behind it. The CDR3 sequence is CASSFPGNYGYTF. CDR3 in DNA: TGTGCCAGCAGCTTCCCAGGGAACTACGGCTACACCTTC. The chain employs TRBV5-6 and TRBJ1-2, with D possibly TRBD1 on 5 matching bases. This CDR3 spans 13 amino acids. Looked up from germline, CDR1 is SGHDT and CDR2 is YYEEEE.

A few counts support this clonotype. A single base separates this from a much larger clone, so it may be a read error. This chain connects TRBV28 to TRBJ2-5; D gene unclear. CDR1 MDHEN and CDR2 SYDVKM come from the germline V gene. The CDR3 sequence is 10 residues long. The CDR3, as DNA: TGTGCCAGCAGGAGAGAGATCCAGTACTTC. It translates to CASRREIQYF.

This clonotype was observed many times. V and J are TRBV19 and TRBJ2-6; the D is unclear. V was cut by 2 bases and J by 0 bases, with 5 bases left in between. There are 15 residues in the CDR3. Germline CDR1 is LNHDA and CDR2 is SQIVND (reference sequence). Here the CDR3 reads CASSINRSGANVLTF. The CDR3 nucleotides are TGTGCCAGTAGTATAAACCGCTCTGGGGCCAACGTCCTGACTTTC.

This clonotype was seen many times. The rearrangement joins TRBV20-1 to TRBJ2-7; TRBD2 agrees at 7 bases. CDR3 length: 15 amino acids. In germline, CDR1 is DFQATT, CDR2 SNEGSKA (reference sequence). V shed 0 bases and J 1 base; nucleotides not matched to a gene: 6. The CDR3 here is CSARDASGGSYEQYV. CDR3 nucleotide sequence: TGCAGTGCTAGAGATGCTAGCGGAGGGTCCTACGAGCAGTACGTC.

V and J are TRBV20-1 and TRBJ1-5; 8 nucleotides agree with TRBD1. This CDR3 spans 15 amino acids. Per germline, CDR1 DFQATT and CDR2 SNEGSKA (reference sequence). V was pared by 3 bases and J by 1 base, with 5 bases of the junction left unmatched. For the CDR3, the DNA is TGCAGTGCTAGTGGACAGGGACTAAGCAATCAGCCCCAGCATTTT. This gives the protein CSASGQGLSNQPQHF.

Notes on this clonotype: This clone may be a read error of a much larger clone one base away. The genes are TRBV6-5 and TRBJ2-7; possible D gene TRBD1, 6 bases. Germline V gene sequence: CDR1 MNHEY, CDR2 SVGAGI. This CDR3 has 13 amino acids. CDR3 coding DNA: TGTGCCAGCAGTTTGACAGGCTCCTACGGGCAGTACGTC. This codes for CASSLTGSYGQYV.

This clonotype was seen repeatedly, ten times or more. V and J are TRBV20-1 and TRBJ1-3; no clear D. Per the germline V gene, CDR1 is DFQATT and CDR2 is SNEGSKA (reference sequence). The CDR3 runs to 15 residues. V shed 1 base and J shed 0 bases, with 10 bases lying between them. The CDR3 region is CSARVRYYSGNTIYF. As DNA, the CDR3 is TGCAGTGCTAGAGTGAGATACTACTCTGGAAACACCATATATTTT.

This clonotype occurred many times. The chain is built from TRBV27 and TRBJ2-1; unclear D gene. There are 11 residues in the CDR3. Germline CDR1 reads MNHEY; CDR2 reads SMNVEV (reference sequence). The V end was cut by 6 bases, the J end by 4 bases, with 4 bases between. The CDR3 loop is CASRGYNEQFF. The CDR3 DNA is TGTGCCAGCAGGGGTTACAATGAGCAGTTCTTC.

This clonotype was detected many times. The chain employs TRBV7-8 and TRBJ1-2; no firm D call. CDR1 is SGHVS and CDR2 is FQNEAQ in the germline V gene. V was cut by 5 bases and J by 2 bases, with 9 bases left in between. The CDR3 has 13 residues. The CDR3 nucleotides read TGTGCCAGCAGCCCGCAGGCGAACTATGGCTACACCTTC. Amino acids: CASSPQANYGYTF.

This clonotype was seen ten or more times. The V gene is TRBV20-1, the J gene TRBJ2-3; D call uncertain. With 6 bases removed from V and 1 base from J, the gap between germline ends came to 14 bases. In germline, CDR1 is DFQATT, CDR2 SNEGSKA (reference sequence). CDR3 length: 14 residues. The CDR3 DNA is TGCAGTGCCAGTGACACCACGGGCACAGATACGCAGTATTTT. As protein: CSASDTTGTDTQYF.

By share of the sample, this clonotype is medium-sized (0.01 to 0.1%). CDR3 nucleotides: TGTGCCAGCAGTCTACAGGGATCCAATCAGCCCCAGCATTTT. It is translated as CASSLQGSNQPQHF. The J gene is TRBJ1-5, the V gene TRBV6-1; the D gene is possibly TRBD1 (6 bases). V dropped 5 bases and J dropped 3 bases, with 11 bases sitting between them. CDR3 size: 14 residues. Germline CDR1 reads MNHNS; CDR2 reads SASEGT.

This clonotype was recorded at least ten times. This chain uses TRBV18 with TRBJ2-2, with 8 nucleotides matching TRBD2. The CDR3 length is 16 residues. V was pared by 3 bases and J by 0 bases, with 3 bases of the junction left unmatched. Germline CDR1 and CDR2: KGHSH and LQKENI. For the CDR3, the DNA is TGTGCCAGCTCACCCCGGGGGGGACCGAACACCGGGGAGCTGTTTTTT. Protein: CASSPRGGPNTGELFF.

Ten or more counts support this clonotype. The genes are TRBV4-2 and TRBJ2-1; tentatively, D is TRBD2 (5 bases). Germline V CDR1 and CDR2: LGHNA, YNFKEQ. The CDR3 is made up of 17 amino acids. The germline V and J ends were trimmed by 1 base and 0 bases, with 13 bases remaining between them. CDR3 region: CASSQGTSSISYNEQFF. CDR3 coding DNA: TGTGCCAGCAGCCAAGGAACTAGTAGTATCTCCTACAATGAGCAGTTCTTC.

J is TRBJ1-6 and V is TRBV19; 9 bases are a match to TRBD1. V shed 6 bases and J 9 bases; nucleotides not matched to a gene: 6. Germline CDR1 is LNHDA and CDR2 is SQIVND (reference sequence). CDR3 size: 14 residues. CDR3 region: CASRMTGGSSPLHF. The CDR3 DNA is TGTGCCAGTAGGATGACAGGGGGAAGTTCACCCCTCCACTTT.

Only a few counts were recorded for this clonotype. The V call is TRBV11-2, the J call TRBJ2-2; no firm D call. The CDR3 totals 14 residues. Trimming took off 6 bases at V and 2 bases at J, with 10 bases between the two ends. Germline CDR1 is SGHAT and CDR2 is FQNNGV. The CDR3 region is CASSLLRNTGELFF. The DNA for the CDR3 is TGTGCCAGCAGTTTACTCAGAAACACCGGGGAGCTGTTTTTT.

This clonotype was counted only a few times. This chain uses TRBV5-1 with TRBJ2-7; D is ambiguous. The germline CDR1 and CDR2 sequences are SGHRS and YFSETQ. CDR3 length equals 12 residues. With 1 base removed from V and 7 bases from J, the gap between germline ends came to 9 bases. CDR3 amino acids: CASSLSPLEQYF. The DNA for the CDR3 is TGCGCCAGCAGCTTGAGCCCACTAGAGCAGTACTTC.